This T cell receptor beta chain originates from a study of molecular identifiers for immune sequencing clone quantification. Background on the study: Five aliquots were made in replicates from the RNA of about 19,000 or 110,000 naive CD8 cells, and four were sequenced. Overall study findings and caveats: The share of molecules held by clones above 20 RNA copies was over 99% in effector cells and under 1% in naive cells.

This clonotype came up many times. As yet, its antigen is unknown. TCRdb re-called the PCR reads through MiXCR, storing one row per CDR3 protein. The sample shows 88,000 or so distinct CDR3 sequences, over 20% of them seen only once. CDR1 and CDR2 (germline): PRHDT, FYEKMQ (reference sequence). CDR3 length equals 14 residues. V shed 0 bases and J 2 bases; nucleotides not matched to a gene: 1. Researchers sorted naive CD8 T cells as cells that were CD8+CD4-CCR7+CD45RA+. The sequence was obtained from a human donor in good health. Some libraries in this study had Jurkat cell RNA spiked in. Sequencing input: naive CD8+ T cells from blood, with Jurkat cell RNA spiked in. The subset here: FACS-sorted CD8+CD4-CCR7+CD45RA+ naive T cells. This chain uses TRBV13 with TRBJ2-7; 7 nucleotides line up with TRBD2. The CDR3 DNA sequence: TGTGCCAGCAGCTTAGGCCGGGGGGCCTACGAGCAGTACTTC. Translated: CASSLGRGAYEQYF.